This is a list of T cell receptor beta chains from one sample in a study of shared clonotypes between healthy human individuals. The repertoire was sequenced with immunoSEQ multiplex PCR; TCRdb's copy has only in-frame clones and lacks some. Altogether under 650,000 clones are present, 90% to 96% being singletons, with the ten largest covering 0.055% to 0.075%. The specimen was naive CD4+ T cells sorted from blood. The source is a woman in her thirties in good health. The CDR3 runs from the conserved cysteine through the conserved F or W. The D gene is left open where the match is weak. Clone size, where shown, is once, few, many, or a class for clones that have expanded.

v_call: TRBV6-1; j_call: TRBJ2-4; d_call: TRBD1; clone_size: NA; cdr3_nt: TGTGCCAGCGGGGACAGGGGTACGAACATTCAGTACTTC; cdr3_aa: CASGDRGTNIQYF
v_call: TRBV7-8; j_call: TRBJ2-7; d_call: NA; clone_size: NA; cdr3_nt: TGTGCCAGCAGCCTCTTCAATCGGGACTTCACCTACGAGCAGTACTTC; cdr3_aa: CASSLFNRDFTYEQYF
v_call: TRBV6-1; j_call: TRBJ1-2; d_call: NA; clone_size: NA; cdr3_nt: TGTGCCAGCAGTACTACACGGTTCGAAGGCTACACCTTC; cdr3_aa: CASSTTRFEGYTF
v_call: TRBV18; j_call: TRBJ2-5; d_call: NA; clone_size: NA; cdr3_nt: TGTGCCAGCTCACCACCGAGATCCGGGGGTCAAGAGACCCAGTACTTC; cdr3_aa: CASSPPRSGGQETQYF
v_call: TRBV5-1; j_call: TRBJ2-7; d_call: TRBD1; clone_size: NA; cdr3_nt: TGCGCCAGCAGTCAAGACAGGGTTGGCGAGCAGTACTTC; cdr3_aa: CASSQDRVGEQYF
v_call: TRBV10-2; j_call: TRBJ2-5; d_call: NA; clone_size: NA; cdr3_nt: TGCGCCAGCACCCTCCAAGAGACCCAGTACTTC; cdr3_aa: CASTLQETQYF
v_call: TRBV7-9; j_call: TRBJ2-7; d_call: NA; clone_size: NA; cdr3_nt: TGTGCCAGCAGCTCTCCAGGGGCCCCAGCGGGAGAGCAGTACTTC; cdr3_aa: CASSSPGAPAGEQYF
v_call: TRBV7-3; j_call: TRBJ2-5; d_call: NA; clone_size: NA; cdr3_nt: TGTGCCAGCAGCCCTGCCTGGGGGAGCCAAGAGACCCAGTACTTC; cdr3_aa: CASSPAWGSQETQYF
v_call: TRBV6-5; j_call: TRBJ2-7; d_call: NA; clone_size: NA; cdr3_nt: TGTGCCAGCGGCCACTACGAGCAGTACTTC; cdr3_aa: CASGHYEQYF
v_call: TRBV28; j_call: TRBJ1-3; d_call: NA; clone_size: NA; cdr3_nt: TGTGCCAGCAGACCCCGGACCTCTGGAAACACCATATATTTT; cdr3_aa: CASRPRTSGNTIYF
v_call: TRBV28; j_call: TRBJ2-7; d_call: NA; clone_size: NA; cdr3_nt: TGTGCCAGCAGTTTTCTCGGCGAGCAGTACTTC; cdr3_aa: CASSFLGEQYF
v_call: TRBV25-1; j_call: TRBJ1-4; d_call: NA; clone_size: NA; cdr3_nt: TGTGCCAGCAGTGAAGACCCAGGGTCTGCAACTAATGAAAAACTGTTTTTT; cdr3_aa: CASSEDPGSATNEKLFF
v_call: TRBV4-2; j_call: TRBJ2-1; d_call: NA; clone_size: NA; cdr3_nt: TGTGCCAGCAGCCAAGGCGGTCGAGGACAGAAGCAGTTCTTC; cdr3_aa: CASSQGGRGQKQFF
v_call: TRBV28; j_call: TRBJ1-2; d_call: NA; clone_size: NA; cdr3_nt: TGTGCCAGCAACTATTGGGGGGTCTATGGCTACACCTTC; cdr3_aa: CASNYWGVYGYTF
v_call: TRBV28; j_call: TRBJ2-1; d_call: NA; clone_size: NA; cdr3_nt: TGTGCCAGCAGTCCACGGGGTCGGGTGACACTATACAATGAGCAGTTCTTC; cdr3_aa: CASSPRGRVTLYNEQFF
v_call: TRBV7-9; j_call: TRBJ2-2; d_call: NA; clone_size: NA; cdr3_nt: TGTGCCAGCAGTCATCAGGGGAGACAGTCCGGGGAGCTGTTTTTT; cdr3_aa: CASSHQGRQSGELFF
v_call: TRBV19; j_call: TRBJ1-5; d_call: NA; clone_size: NA; cdr3_nt: TGTGCCAGTAGTACACTAAGCAATCAGCCCCAGCATTTT; cdr3_aa: CASSTLSNQPQHF
v_call: TRBV14; j_call: TRBJ1-2; d_call: NA; clone_size: NA; cdr3_nt: TGTGCCAGCAGCCAAGATATTGGGGGGCGCACGAACTATGGCTACACCTTC; cdr3_aa: CASSQDIGGRTNYGYTF
v_call: TRBV30; j_call: TRBJ2-7; d_call: NA; clone_size: NA; cdr3_nt: TGTGCCTGGAGTCCGGACAGTAACGAGCAGTACTTC; cdr3_aa: CAWSPDSNEQYF
v_call: TRBV5-1; j_call: TRBJ1-3; d_call: NA; clone_size: NA; cdr3_nt: TGCGCCAGCAAACGGACGGCAGACTCTGGAAACACCATATATTTT; cdr3_aa: CASKRTADSGNTIYF
v_call: TRBV28; j_call: TRBJ1-2; d_call: NA; clone_size: NA; cdr3_nt: TGTGCCAGCGGCTTGGGGGGGGCCTCGCTCAACGGCTACACCTTC; cdr3_aa: CASGLGGASLNGYTF
v_call: TRBV19; j_call: TRBJ2-7; d_call: NA; clone_size: NA; cdr3_nt: TGTGCCAGTACCCTTAGAATGGGACAAGCATACGAGCAGTACTTC; cdr3_aa: CASTLRMGQAYEQYF
v_call: TRBV27; j_call: TRBJ2-7; d_call: NA; clone_size: NA; cdr3_nt: TGTGCCAGCAGTCGGTACGGGTACTCCTACGAGCAGTACTTC; cdr3_aa: CASSRYGYSYEQYF
v_call: TRBV5-4; j_call: TRBJ2-7; d_call: NA; clone_size: once; cdr3_nt: TGTGCCAGCAGCTCCTCCCCGGGGTGGGGTTACGAGCAGTACTTC; cdr3_aa: CASSSSPGWGYEQYF
v_call: TRBV28; j_call: TRBJ2-1; d_call: NA; clone_size: NA; cdr3_nt: TGTGCCAGCAGCCAAGACTGGAACTCCTACAATGAGCAGTTCTTC; cdr3_aa: CASSQDWNSYNEQFF
v_call: TRBV19; j_call: TRBJ1-5; d_call: NA; clone_size: NA; cdr3_nt: TGTGCCAGTAGTATGTTGGGATTCGCCCAGCATTTT; cdr3_aa: CASSMLGFAQHF
v_call: TRBV18; j_call: TRBJ2-7; d_call: TRBD1; clone_size: NA; cdr3_nt: TGTGCCAGCTCACCCAGAGGACAGGGTCTCGACTACGAGCAGTACTTC; cdr3_aa: CASSPRGQGLDYEQYF
v_call: TRBV6-1; j_call: TRBJ2-7; d_call: TRBD2; clone_size: NA; cdr3_nt: TGTGCCAGCAGTTTACTAGCGGGAGAGGCCTACGAGCAGTACTTC; cdr3_aa: CASSLLAGEAYEQYF
v_call: TRBV28; j_call: TRBJ1-2; d_call: NA; clone_size: NA; cdr3_nt: TGTGCCAGCAGGCCGAGTGTCGGCAGGCCCTATGGCTACACCTTC; cdr3_aa: CASRPSVGRPYGYTF
v_call: TRBV4-1; j_call: TRBJ1-4; d_call: NA; clone_size: NA; cdr3_nt: TGCGCCAGCAGCCGGAGGTCTTTGGGTAATGAAAAACTGTTTTTT; cdr3_aa: CASSRRSLGNEKLFF
v_call: TRBV27; j_call: TRBJ1-3; d_call: TRBD1; clone_size: NA; cdr3_nt: TGTGCCAGCAGTCTGACAGGGACCAGCTCTGGAAACACCATATATTTT; cdr3_aa: CASSLTGTSSGNTIYF
v_call: TRBV5-1; j_call: TRBJ2-4; d_call: NA; clone_size: once; cdr3_nt: TGCGCCAGCAGCTTGTTTCCAGCGGAAGTAGCCAAAAACATTCAGTACTTC; cdr3_aa: CASSLFPAEVAKNIQYF
v_call: TRBV7-9; j_call: TRBJ2-7; d_call: TRBD2; clone_size: NA; cdr3_nt: TGTGCCAGCAGCCTAGGACTAGCGCACCACGCCCCCTCCTACGAGCAGTACTTC; cdr3_aa: CASSLGLAHHAPSYEQYF
v_call: TRBV18; j_call: TRBJ2-7; d_call: NA; clone_size: NA; cdr3_nt: TGTGCCAGCTCAACAAGACGGACCTTAAACTCCTACGAGCAGTACTTC; cdr3_aa: CASSTRRTLNSYEQYF
v_call: TRBV27; j_call: TRBJ2-5; d_call: TRBD1; clone_size: NA; cdr3_nt: TGTGCCAGCAGTAAGGGACAGCAACAAGAGACCCAGTACTTC; cdr3_aa: CASSKGQQQETQYF
v_call: TRBV28; j_call: TRBJ2-1; d_call: TRBD2; clone_size: once; cdr3_nt: TGTGCCAGCAGTTCTCCGGGGACTAGAAAAAACAATGAGCAGTTCTTC; cdr3_aa: CASSSPGTRKNNEQFF
v_call: TRBV28; j_call: TRBJ2-7; d_call: TRBD1; clone_size: NA; cdr3_nt: TGTGCCAGCACTACAGCCGGGACAGGGGCCTACGCGCAGTACTTC; cdr3_aa: CASTTAGTGAYAQYF
v_call: TRBV30; j_call: TRBJ2-7; d_call: TRBD2; clone_size: NA; cdr3_nt: TGTGCCTGGTACAGCGGGAGGGCCTCCCACGAGCAGTACTTC; cdr3_aa: CAWYSGRASHEQYF
v_call: TRBV4-2; j_call: TRBJ2-7; d_call: NA; clone_size: NA; cdr3_nt: TGTGCCAGCAGCCAAGTAAACGAACCGAACTACGAGCAGTACTTC; cdr3_aa: CASSQVNEPNYEQYF
v_call: TRBV18; j_call: TRBJ1-1; d_call: NA; clone_size: NA; cdr3_nt: TGTGCCAGCTCACCCTCGGCGGCCCCGAACACTGAAGCTTTCTTT; cdr3_aa: CASSPSAAPNTEAFF
v_call: TRBV5-8; j_call: TRBJ1-1; d_call: NA; clone_size: NA; cdr3_nt: TGTGCCAGCAGCTTGTTGGGGGCGAGGAACACTGAAGCTTTCTTT; cdr3_aa: CASSLLGARNTEAFF
v_call: TRBV10-1; j_call: TRBJ2-7; d_call: TRBD2; clone_size: NA; cdr3_nt: TGCGCCACGTCGAGGGGGGCGGGAGGGAGATCCTACGAGCAGTACTTC; cdr3_aa: CATSRGAGGRSYEQYF
v_call: TRBV11-2; j_call: TRBJ1-1; d_call: NA; clone_size: few; cdr3_nt: TGTGCCAGCAGAACCCCCGGTTCTGAAGCTTTCTTT; cdr3_aa: CASRTPGSEAFF
v_call: TRBV27; j_call: TRBJ1-5; d_call: NA; clone_size: NA; cdr3_nt: TGTGCCAGCAGCCTACAAGGCAATCAGCCCCAGCATTTT; cdr3_aa: CASSLQGNQPQHF
v_call: TRBV7-2; j_call: TRBJ2-7; d_call: NA; clone_size: NA; cdr3_nt: TGTGCCAGCAGCCAAGGGGGGGGCTACGAGCAGTACTTC; cdr3_aa: CASSQGGGYEQYF
v_call: TRBV5-1; j_call: TRBJ2-3; d_call: NA; clone_size: NA; cdr3_nt: TGCGCCAGCAGCACCCGGGACCACACAGATACGCAGTATTTT; cdr3_aa: CASSTRDHTDTQYF
v_call: TRBV5-1; j_call: TRBJ2-3; d_call: NA; clone_size: NA; cdr3_nt: TGCGCCAGCAGCTTGCGCGGGGTTAGCACAGATACGCAGTATTTT; cdr3_aa: CASSLRGVSTDTQYF
v_call: TRBV15; j_call: TRBJ2-7; d_call: NA; clone_size: NA; cdr3_nt: TGTGCCACCAGCAGGAAAGTGGCGGACTCCTACGAGCAGTACTTC; cdr3_aa: CATSRKVADSYEQYF
v_call: TRBV28; j_call: TRBJ2-5; d_call: TRBD2; clone_size: once; cdr3_nt: TGTGCCAGCATCGGTAGCGGGGGAAAAGAGACCCAGTACTTC; cdr3_aa: CASIGSGGKETQYF
v_call: TRBV9; j_call: TRBJ2-3; d_call: NA; clone_size: NA; cdr3_nt: TGTGCCAGCGGGACTCCTGGCACAGATACGCAGTATTTT; cdr3_aa: CASGTPGTDTQYF
v_call: TRBV10-3; j_call: TRBJ1-1; d_call: TRBD1; clone_size: NA; cdr3_nt: TGTGCCATCACCACTGGACAGGGGACGACTCGGGCTTTCTTT; cdr3_aa: CAITTGQGTTRAFF